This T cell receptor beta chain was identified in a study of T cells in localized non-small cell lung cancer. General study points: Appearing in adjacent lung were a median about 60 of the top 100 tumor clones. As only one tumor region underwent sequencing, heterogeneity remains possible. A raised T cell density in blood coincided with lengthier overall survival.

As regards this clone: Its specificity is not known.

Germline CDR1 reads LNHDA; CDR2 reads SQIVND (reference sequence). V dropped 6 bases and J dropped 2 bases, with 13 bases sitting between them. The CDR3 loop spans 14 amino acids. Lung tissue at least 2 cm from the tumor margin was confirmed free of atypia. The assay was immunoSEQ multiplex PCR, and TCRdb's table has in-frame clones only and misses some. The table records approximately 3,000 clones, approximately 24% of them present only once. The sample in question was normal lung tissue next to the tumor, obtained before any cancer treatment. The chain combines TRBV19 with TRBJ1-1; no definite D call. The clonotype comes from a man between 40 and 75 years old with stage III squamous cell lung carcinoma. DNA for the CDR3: TGTGCCAGTAGGGACCGAAGTCCAAACACTGAAGCTTTCTTT. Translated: CASRDRSPNTEAFF.